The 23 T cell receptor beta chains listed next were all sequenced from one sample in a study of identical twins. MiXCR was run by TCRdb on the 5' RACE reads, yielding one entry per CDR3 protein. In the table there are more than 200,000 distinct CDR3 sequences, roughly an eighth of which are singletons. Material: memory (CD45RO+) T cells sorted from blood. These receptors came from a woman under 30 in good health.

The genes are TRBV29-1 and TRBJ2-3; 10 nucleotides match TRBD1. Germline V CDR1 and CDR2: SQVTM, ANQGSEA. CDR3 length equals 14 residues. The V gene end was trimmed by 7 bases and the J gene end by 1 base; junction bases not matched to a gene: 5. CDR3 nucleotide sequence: TGCAGCGCCGACGGGACAGGGGGCACAGATACGCAGTATTTT. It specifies CSADGTGGTDTQYF.

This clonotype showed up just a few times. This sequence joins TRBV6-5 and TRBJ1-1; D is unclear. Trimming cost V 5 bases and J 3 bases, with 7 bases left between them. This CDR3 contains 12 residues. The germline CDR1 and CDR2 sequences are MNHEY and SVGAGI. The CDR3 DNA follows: TGTGCCAGCAGTGCACAGTACACTGAAGCTTTCTTT. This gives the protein CASSAQYTEAFF.

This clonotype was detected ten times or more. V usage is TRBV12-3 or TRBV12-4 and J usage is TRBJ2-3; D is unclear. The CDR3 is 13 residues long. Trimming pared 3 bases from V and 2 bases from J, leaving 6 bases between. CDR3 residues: CASSLASTDTQYF. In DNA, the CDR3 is TGTGCCAGCAGTTTGGCCTCCACAGATACGCAGTATTTT.

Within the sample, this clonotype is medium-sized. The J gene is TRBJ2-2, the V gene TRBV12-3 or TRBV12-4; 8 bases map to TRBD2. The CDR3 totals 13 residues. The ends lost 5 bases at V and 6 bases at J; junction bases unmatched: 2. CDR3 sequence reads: CASSREGSGELFF. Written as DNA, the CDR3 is TGTGCCAGCAGTCGGGAGGGATCCGGGGAGCTGTTTTTT.

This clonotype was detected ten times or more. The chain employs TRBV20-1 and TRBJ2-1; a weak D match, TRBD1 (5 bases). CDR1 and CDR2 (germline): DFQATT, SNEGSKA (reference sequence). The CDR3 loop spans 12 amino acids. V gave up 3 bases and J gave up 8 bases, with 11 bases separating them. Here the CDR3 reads CSARVRDDEQFF. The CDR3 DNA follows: TGCAGTGCTAGGGTCAGGGATGATGAGCAGTTCTTC.

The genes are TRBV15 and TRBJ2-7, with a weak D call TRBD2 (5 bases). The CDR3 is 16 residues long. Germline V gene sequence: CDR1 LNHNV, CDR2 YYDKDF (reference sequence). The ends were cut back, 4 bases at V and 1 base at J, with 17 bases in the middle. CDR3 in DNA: TGTGCCACCAGCAAGGGTGTCAGCGCGGGTTCCTACGAGCAGTACTTC. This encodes CATSKGVSAGSYEQYF.

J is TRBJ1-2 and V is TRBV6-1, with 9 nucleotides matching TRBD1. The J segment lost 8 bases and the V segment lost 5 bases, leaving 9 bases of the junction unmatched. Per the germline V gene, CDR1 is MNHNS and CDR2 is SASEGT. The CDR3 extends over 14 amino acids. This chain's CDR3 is CASSPPGQGGGYTF. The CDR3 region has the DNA TGTGCCAGCAGTCCACCGGGACAGGGAGGCGGCTACACCTTC.

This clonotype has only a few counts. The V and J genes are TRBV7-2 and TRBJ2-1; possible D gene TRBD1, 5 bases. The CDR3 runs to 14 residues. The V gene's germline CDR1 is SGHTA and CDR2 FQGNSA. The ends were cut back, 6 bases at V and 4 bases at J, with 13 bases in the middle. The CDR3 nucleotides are TGTGCCAGCAGTCCCCTAGGGGCATACAATGAGCAGTTCTTC. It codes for CASSPLGAYNEQFF.

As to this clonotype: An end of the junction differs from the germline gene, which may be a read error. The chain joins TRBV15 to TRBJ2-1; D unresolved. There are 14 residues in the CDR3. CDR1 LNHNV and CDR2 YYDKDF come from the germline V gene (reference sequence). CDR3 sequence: CATSGDTIGNEQFF. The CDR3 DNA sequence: TGTGCCACCAGCGGAGACACCATCGGCAATGAGCAGTTCTTC. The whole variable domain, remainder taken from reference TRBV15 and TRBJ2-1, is DAMVIQNPRYQVTQFGKPVTLSCSQTLNHNVMYWYQQKSSQAPKLLFHYYDKDFNNEADTPDNFQSRRPNTSFCFLDIRSPGLGDTAMYLCATSGDTIGNEQFFGPGTRLTVL.

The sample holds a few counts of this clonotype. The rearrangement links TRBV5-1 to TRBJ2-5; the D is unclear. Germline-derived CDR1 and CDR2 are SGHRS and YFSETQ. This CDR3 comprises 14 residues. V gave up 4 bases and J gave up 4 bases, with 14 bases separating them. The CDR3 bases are TGCGCCAGCAGCCGAGGCGCACTTTTAGAGACCCAGTACTTC. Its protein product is CASSRGALLETQYF.

CDR3 nucleotide sequence: TGTGCCAGCAGCCTTGGGGGGGCGAGGGGAGAGACCCAGTACTTC. Protein: CASSLGGARGETQYF. This chain connects TRBV9 to TRBJ2-5, with D perhaps TRBD2 (7 bases). CDR1 is SGDLS and CDR2 is YYNGEE in the germline V gene. This CDR3 contains 15 residues. With 4 bases removed from V and 4 bases from J, the gap between germline ends came to 17 bases.

CDR3 sequence (DNA): TGTGCCAGCACCAGAGGAGGGATTATAGAGACCCAGTACTTC. Encoded protein: CASTRGGIIETQYF. This chain connects TRBV6-2 or TRBV6-3 to TRBJ2-5; maybe TRBD2 (6 bases). Germline V gene sequence: CDR1 MNHEY, CDR2 SVGEGT. This CDR3 contains 14 residues. V lost 7 bases to trimming and J lost 4 bases, with 16 bases between them.

The CDR3 bases are TGTGCCAGCAGCTTAAGGGCAGGGACGAACACCGGGGAGCTGTTTTTT. This codes for CASSLRAGTNTGELFF. The rearrangement links TRBV11-3 to TRBJ2-2, with D possibly TRBD1 on 5 matching bases. CDR1 is SGHNT and CDR2 is YENEEA in the germline V gene. The CDR3 contains 16 residues. V gave up 2 bases and J gave up 0 bases, with 10 bases separating them.

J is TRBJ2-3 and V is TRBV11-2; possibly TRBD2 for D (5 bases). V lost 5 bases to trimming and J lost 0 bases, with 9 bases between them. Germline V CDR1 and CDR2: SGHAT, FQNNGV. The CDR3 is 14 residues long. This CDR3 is CASSPWTSTDTQYF. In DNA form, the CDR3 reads TGTGCCAGCAGCCCATGGACTAGCACAGATACGCAGTATTTT.

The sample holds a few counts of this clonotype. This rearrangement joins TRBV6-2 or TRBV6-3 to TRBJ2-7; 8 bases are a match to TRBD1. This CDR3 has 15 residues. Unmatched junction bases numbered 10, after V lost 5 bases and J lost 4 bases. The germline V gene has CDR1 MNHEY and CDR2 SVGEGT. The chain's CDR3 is CASSPTGTGGYEQYF. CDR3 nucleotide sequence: TGTGCCAGCAGTCCTACCGGGACAGGTGGTTACGAGCAGTACTTC.

The CDR3 is CASSLPGRFSGLKNIQYF. The CDR3 bases are TGTGCCAGCAGCTTACCGGGGAGGTTTAGCGGGCTCAAAAACATTCAGTACTTC. The rearrangement links TRBV11-1 to TRBJ2-4; 7 nucleotides align to TRBD2. Germline V gene sequence: CDR1 SGHAT, CDR2 FQDESV (reference sequence). The CDR3 is 18 amino acids. Germline trimming cut 2 bases from V and 3 bases from J; bases unmatched to any gene: 13.

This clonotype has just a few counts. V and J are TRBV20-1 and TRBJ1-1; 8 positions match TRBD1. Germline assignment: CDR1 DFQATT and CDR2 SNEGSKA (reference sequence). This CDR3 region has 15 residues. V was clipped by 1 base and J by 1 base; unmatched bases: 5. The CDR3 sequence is CSARGTGLGNTEAFF. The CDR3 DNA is TGCAGTGCTAGAGGGACAGGGCTGGGGAACACTGAAGCTTTCTTT.

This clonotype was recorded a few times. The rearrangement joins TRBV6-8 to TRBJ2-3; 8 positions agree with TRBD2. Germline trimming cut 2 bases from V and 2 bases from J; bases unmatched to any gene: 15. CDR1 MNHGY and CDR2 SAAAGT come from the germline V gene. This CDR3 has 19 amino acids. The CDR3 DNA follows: TGTGCCAGCAGTTACGGGGAGCGGGAGTGGCTCCATTCCACAGATACGCAGTATTTT. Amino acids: CASSYGEREWLHSTDTQYF.

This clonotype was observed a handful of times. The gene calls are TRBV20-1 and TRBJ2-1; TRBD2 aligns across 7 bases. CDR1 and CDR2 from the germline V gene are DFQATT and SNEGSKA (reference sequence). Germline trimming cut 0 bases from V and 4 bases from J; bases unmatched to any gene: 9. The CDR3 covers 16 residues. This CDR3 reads CSARDQASGDYNEQFF. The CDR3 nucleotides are TGCAGTGCTAGAGATCAGGCCAGCGGGGATTACAATGAGCAGTTCTTC.

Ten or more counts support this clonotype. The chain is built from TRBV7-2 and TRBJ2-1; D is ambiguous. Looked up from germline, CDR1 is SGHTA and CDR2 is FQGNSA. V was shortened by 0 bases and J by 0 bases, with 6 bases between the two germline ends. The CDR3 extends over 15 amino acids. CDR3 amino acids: CASSLAANSYNEQFF. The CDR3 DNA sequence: TGTGCCAGCAGCTTAGCGGCTAACTCCTACAATGAGCAGTTCTTC.

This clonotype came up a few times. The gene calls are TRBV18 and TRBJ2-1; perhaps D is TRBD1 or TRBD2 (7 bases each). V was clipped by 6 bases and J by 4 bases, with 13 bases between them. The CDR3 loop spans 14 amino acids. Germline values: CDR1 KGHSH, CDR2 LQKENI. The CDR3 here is CASSPGGDYNEQFF. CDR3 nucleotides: TGTGCCAGCTCTCCAGGGGGGGATTACAATGAGCAGTTCTTC. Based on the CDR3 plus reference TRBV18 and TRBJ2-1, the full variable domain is NAGVMQNPRHLVRRRGQEARLRCSPMKGHSHVYWYRQLPEEGLKFMVYLQKENIIDESGMPKERFSAEFPKEGPSILRIQQVVRGDSAAYFCASSPGGDYNEQFFGPGTRLTVL.

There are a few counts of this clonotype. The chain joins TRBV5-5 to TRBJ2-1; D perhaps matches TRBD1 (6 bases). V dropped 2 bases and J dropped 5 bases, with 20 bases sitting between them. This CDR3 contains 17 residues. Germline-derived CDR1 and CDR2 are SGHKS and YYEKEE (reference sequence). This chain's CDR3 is CASSFPLRGKKNNEQFF. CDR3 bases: TGTGCCAGCAGCTTTCCTCTCAGGGGTAAAAAAAACAATGAGCAGTTCTTC.

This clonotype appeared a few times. CDR3 sequence reads: CSASGLAGGPEQYF. Here the CDR3 DNA reads TGCAGTGCTAGTGGACTAGCGGGAGGGCCCGAGCAGTACTTC. The chain combines TRBV20-1 with TRBJ2-7, with 15 bases fitting TRBD2. Unmatched junction bases numbered 3, after V lost 3 bases and J lost 6 bases. There are 14 residues in the CDR3. Germline lookup yields CDR1 DFQATT and CDR2 SNEGSKA (reference sequence).